This T cell receptor (beta chain) was profiled in a study of blood T cell repertoires in COVID-19. Study in general: Nucleic acid was either cDNA or gDNA, and it came from T cells, B-cell-depleted T cells, or PBMCs.

Original data processing: Reference gene primer amplification yielded estimated nucleated cell counts. Profiling relied on immunoSEQ multiplex PCR, and the TCRdb table lists in-frame clones only, not all of them. V, J and clone size are taken as reported in that table, and D and trimming were inferred from the DNA itself. Of some 150,000 clones detected, around 81% appear once; the ten largest clones hold roughly 7.3%. The V end was cut by 3 bases, the J end by 3 bases, with 5 bases between. This CDR3 has 13 residues. The germline V gene encodes CDR1 MDHEN and CDR2 SYDVKM. The genes are TRBV28 and TRBJ1-4, with D unresolved. The source is a human donor in a cohort sampled during active COVID-19. Material: peripheral blood. CDR3 amino acids: CASSLGPNEKLFF. CDR3 in DNA: TGTGCCAGCAGTTTGGGCCCTAATGAAAAACTGTTTTTT. The complete variable domain, with remaining parts taken from reference TRBV28 and TRBJ1-4, reads DVKVTQSSRYLVKRTGEKVFLECVQDMDHENMFWYRQDPGLGLRLIYFSYDVKMKEKGDIPEGYSVSREKKERFSLILESASTNQTSMYLCASSLGPNEKLFFGSGTQLSVL.